This section outlines one T cell receptor (beta chain) sequence together with its context. Seattle patients were enrolled during active infection and followed longitudinally. These data belong to a study of blood T cell repertoires in COVID-19. Study-level information: Sources were T cells, B-cell-depleted T cells, or PBMCs; the material itself was cDNA or gDNA.

In the original processing: From reference gene primer amplification, estimates of nucleated cell counts were derived. TCRdb keeps only in-frame clones here, not all; method: immunoSEQ multiplex PCR. V and J calls and clone size are given by that table; D and trimming were obtained from the DNA. The table shows roughly 380,000 clones, with 75% to 90% occurring only once. V gave up 1 base and J gave up 1 base; unmatched junction bases: 8. This CDR3 has 17 residues. Germline CDR1 is MGHDK and CDR2 is SYGVNS. The chain combines TRBV25-1 with TRBJ1-1; 8 bases are shared with TRBD1. Sequenced sample: peripheral blood. This TCR derives from a woman aged 40 to 49 with COVID-19, enrolled during active disease. The chain's CDR3 is CASSESGRGQANTEAFF. The CDR3 DNA is TGTGCCAGCAGTGAATCCGGTCGGGGACAGGCGAACACTGAAGCTTTCTTT.